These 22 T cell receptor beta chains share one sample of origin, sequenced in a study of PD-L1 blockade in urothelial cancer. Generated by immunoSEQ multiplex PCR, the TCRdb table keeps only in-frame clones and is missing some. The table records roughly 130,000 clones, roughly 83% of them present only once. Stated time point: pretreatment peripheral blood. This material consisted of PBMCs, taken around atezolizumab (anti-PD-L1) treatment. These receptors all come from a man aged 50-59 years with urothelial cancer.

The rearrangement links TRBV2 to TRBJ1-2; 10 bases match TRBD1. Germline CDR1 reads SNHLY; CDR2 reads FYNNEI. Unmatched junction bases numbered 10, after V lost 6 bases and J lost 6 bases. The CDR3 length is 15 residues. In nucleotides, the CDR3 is TGTGCCAGCAGCCTGCCGGGACAGGGGAATCATGGCTACACCTTC. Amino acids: CASSLPGQGNHGYTF.

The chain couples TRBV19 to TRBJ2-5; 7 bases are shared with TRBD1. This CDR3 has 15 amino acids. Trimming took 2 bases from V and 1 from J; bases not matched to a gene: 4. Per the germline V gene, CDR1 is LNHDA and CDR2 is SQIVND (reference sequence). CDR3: CASSILTGAQETQYF. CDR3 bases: TGTGCCAGTAGTATACTAACAGGGGCCCAAGAGACCCAGTACTTC.

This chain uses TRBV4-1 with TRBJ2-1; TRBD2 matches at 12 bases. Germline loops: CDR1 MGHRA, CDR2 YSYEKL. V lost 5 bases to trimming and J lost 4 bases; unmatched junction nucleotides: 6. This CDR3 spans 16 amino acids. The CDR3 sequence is CASSTRLAGEYNEQFF. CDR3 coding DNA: TGCGCCAGCAGCACCCGACTAGCGGGAGAGTACAATGAGCAGTTCTTC.

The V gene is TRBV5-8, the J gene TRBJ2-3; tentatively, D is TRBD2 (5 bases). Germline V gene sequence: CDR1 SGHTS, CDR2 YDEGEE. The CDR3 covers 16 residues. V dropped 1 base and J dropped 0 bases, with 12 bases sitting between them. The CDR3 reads CASSLQPGSSTDTQYF. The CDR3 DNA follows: TGTGCCAGCAGCTTGCAGCCGGGGTCCAGCACAGATACGCAGTATTTT.

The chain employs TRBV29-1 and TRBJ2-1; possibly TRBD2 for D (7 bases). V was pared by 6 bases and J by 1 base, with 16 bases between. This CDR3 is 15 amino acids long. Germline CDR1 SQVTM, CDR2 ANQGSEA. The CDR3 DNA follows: TGCAGCGTCCTGGCGGGGGCTCGGTCCTACAATGAGCAGTTCTTC. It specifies CSVLAGARSYNEQFF.

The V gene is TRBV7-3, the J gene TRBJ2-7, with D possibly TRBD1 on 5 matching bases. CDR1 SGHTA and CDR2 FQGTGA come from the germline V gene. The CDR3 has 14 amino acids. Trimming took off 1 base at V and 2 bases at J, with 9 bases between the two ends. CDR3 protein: CASSLKGQPYEQYF. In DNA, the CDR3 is TGTGCCAGCAGCTTAAAGGGGCAGCCCTACGAGCAGTACTTC.

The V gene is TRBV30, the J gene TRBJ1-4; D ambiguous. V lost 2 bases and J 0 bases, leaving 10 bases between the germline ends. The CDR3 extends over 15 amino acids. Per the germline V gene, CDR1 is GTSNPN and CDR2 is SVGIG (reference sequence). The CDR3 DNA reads TGTGCCTGGAGTTCTACAGTTGCAACTAATGAAAAACTGTTTTTT. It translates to CAWSSTVATNEKLFF.

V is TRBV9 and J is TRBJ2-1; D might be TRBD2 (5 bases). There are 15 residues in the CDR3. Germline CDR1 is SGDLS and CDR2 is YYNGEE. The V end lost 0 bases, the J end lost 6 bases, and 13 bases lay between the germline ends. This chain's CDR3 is CASSVDARESNEQFF. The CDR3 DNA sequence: TGTGCCAGCAGCGTAGACGCGAGGGAGAGCAATGAGCAGTTCTTC.

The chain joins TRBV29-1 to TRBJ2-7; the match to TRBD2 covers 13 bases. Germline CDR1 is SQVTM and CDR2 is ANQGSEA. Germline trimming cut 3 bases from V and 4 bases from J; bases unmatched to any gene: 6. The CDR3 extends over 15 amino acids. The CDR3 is CSVEAGTSGMYEQYF. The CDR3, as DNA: TGCAGCGTTGAGGCCGGGACTAGCGGGATGTACGAGCAGTACTTC.

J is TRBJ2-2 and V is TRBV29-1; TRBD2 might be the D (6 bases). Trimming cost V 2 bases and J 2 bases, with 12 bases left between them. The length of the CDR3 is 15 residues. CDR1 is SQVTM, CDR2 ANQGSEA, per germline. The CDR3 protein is CSVEIGTFNTGELFF. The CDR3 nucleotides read TGCAGCGTTGAAATCGGGACTTTCAACACCGGGGAGCTGTTTTTT.

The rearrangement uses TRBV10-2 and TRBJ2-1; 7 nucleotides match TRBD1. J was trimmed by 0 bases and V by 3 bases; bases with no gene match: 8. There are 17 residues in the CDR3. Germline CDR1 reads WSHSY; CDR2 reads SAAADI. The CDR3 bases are TGCGCCAGCAGTGAAAGGACAGGCCATAGCTCCTACAATGAGCAGTTCTTC. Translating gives CASSERTGHSSYNEQFF.

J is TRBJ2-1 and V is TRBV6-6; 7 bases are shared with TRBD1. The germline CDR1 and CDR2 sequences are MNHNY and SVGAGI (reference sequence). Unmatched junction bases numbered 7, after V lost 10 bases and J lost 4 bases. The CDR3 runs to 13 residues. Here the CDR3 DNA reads TGTGCCACTCAGACAGGGTTGTACAATGAGCAGTTCTTC. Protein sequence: CATQTGLYNEQFF.

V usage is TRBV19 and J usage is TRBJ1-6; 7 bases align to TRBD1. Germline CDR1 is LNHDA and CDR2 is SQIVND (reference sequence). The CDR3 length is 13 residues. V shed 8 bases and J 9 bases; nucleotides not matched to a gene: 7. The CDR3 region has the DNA TGTGCCAGTTGGCAGGGGGAAGCTTCACCCCTCCACTTT. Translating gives CASWQGEASPLHF.

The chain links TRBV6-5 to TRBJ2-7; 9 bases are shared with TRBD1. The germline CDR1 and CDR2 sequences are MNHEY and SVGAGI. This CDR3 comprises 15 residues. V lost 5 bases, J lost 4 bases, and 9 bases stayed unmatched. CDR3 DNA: TGTGCCAGCAGTCCCGGGACAGGGCATCGATACGAGCAGTACTTC. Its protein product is CASSPGTGHRYEQYF.

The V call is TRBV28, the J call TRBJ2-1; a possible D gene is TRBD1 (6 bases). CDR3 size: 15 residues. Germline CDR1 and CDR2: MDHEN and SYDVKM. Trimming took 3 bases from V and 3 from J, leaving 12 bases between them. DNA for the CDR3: TGTGCCAGCAGTTTTCGGCAGGGGAGCTACAATGAGCAGTTCTTC. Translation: CASSFRQGSYNEQFF. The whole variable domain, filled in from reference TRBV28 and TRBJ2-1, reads DVKVTQSSRYLVKRTGEKVFLECVQDMDHENMFWYRQDPGLGLRLIYFSYDVKMKEKGDIPEGYSVSREKKERFSLILESASTNQTSMYLCASSFRQGSYNEQFFGPGTRLTVL.

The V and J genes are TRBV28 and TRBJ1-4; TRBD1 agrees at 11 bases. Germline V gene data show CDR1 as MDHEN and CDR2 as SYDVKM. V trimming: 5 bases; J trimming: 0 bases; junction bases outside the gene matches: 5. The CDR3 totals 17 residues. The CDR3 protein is CASSTPGQGATNEKLFF. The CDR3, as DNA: TGTGCCAGCAGTACTCCGGGACAGGGGGCAACTAATGAAAAACTGTTTTTT.

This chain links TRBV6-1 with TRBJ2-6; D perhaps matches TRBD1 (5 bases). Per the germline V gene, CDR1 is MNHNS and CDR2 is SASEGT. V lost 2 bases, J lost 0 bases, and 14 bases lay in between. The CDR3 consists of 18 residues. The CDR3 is CASSEFGHSFSGANVLTF. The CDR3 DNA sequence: TGTGCCAGCAGTGAATTTGGACACAGTTTCTCTGGGGCCAACGTCCTGACTTTC.

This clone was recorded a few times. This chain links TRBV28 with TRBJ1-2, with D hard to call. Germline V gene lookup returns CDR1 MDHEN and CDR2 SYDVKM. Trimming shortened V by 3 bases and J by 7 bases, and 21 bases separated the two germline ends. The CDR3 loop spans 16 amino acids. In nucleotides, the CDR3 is TGTGCCAGCAGTTTTTTGGCGGGCGGAAATCCAATTGGCTACACCTTC. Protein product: CASSFLAGGNPIGYTF.

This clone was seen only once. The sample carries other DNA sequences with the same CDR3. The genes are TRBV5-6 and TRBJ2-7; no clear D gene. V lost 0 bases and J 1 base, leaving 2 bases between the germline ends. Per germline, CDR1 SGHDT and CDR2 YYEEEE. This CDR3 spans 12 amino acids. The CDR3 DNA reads TGTGCCAGCAGCTTGGCATCCTACGAGCAGTACTTC. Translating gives CASSLASYEQYF.

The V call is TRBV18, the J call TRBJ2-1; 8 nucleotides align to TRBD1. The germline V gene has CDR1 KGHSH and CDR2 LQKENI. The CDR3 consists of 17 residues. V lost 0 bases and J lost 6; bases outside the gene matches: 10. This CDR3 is CASSPPSGQAFLNEQFF. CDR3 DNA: TGTGCCAGCTCACCACCCTCGGGACAGGCCTTCCTCAATGAGCAGTTCTTC.

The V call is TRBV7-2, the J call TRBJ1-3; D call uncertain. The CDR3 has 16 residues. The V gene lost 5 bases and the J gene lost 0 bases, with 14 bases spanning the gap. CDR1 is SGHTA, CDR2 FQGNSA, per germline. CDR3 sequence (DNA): TGTGCCAGCAGCCCCGGTTCCTATTACTCTGGAAACACCATATATTTT. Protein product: CASSPGSYYSGNTIYF.

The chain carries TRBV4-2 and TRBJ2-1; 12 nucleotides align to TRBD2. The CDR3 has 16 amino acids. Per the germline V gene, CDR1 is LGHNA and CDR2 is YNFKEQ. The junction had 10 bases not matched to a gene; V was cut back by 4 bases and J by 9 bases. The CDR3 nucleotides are TGTGCCAGCAGCCTTACGACTAGCGGGAGACTAAGTGAGCAGTTCTTC. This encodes CASSLTTSGRLSEQFF.